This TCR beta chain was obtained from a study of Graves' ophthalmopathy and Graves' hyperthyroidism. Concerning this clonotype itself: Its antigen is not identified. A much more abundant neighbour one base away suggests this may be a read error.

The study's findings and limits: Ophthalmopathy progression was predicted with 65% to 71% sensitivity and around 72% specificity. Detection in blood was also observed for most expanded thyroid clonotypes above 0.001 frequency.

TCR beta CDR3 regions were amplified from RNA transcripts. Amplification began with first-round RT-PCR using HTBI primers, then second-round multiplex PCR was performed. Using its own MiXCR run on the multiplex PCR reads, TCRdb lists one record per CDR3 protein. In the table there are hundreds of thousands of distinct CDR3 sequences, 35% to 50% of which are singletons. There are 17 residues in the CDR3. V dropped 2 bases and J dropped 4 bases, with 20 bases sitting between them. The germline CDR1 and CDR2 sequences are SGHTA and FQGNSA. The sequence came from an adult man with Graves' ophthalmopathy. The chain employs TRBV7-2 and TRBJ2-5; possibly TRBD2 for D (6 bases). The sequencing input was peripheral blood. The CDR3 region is CASSLLVAEGNRETQYF. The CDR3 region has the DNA TGTGCCAGCAGCTTATTGGTGGCGGAGGGGAACCGAGAGACCCAGTACTTC.